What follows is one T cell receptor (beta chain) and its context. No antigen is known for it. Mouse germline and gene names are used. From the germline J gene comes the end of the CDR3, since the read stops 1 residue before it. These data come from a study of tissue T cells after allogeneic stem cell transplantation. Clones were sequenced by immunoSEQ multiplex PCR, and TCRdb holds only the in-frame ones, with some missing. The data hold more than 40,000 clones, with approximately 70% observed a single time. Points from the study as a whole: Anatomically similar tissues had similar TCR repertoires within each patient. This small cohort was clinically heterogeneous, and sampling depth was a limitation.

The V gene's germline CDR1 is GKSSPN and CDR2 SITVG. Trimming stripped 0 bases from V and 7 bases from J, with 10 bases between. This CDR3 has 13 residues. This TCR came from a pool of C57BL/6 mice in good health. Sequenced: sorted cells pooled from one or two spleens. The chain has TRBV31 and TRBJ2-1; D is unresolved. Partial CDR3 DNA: TGTGCCTGGAGTCTATGGGTGGGCGCTGAGCAGTTC. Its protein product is CAWSLWVGAEQF. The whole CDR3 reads CAWSLWVGAEQFF.